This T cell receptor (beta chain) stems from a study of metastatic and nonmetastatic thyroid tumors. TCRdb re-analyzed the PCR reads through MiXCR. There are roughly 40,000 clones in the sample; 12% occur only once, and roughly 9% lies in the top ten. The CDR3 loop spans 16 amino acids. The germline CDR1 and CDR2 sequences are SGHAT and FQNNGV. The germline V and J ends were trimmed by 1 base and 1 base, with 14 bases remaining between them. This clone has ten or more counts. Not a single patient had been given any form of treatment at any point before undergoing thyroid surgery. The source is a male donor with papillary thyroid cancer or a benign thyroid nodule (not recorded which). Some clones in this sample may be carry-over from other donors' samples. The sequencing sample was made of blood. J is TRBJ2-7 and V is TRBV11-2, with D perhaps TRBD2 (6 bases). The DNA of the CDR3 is TGTGCCAGCAGCTTAGTTGTATGGGGGGAGTCCTACGAGCAGTACTTC. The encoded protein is CASSLVVWGESYEQYF.